The present entry profiles one T cell receptor (beta chain) with its context. The data were obtained in a study of blood T cells in healthy people across ages. Primed by a sample-barcoded 5' primer and a J-beta primer mix, a second PCR proceeded for about 6 to 12 cycles. TCRdb used MiXCR to reprocess the 5' RACE reads, holding one entry per CDR3 protein. The sample consists of approximately 730,000 distinct CDR3 sequences, roughly 50% of them appearing once. This CDR3 spans 14 amino acids. Looked up from germline, CDR1 is SGHNT and CDR2 is YENEEA. The receptor comes from a man of 80 years or more in good health. The chain is built from TRBV11-3 and TRBJ2-7; D may match TRBD1 or TRBD2 (7 bases each). The J call may be in error: the DNA end matches TRBJ2-5 better. The sample consisted of blood. The CDR3 DNA sequence: TGTGCCAGCAGCCCGAGGGAGGGGGCCGAGACCCAGTACTTC. Protein: CASSPREGAETQYF.